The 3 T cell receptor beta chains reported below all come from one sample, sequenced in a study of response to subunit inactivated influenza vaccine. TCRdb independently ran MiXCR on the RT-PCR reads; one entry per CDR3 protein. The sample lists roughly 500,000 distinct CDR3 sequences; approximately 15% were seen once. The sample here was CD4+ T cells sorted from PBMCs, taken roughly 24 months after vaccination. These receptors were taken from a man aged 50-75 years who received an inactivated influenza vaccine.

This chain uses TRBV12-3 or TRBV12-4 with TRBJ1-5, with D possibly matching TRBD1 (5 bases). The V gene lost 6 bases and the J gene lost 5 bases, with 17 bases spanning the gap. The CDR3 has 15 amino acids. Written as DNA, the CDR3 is TGTGCCAGCAGACCGGGACGCGGGGTTTATCAGCCCCAGCATTTT. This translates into CASRPGRGVYQPQHF.

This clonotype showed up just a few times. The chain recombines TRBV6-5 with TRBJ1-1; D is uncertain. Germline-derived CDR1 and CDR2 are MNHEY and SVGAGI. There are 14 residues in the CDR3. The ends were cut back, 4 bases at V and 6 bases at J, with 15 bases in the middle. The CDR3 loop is CASSSVVGVAEAFF. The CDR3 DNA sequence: TGTGCCAGCAGTTCTGTGGTGGGTGTGGCTGAAGCTTTCTTT.

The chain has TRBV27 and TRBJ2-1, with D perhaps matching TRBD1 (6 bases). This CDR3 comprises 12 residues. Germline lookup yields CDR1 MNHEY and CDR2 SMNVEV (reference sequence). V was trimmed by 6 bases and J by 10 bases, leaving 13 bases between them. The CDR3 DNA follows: TGTGCCAGCAGCAAGGGGACACGGGAGCAGTTCTTC. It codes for CASSKGTREQFF.